This T cell receptor (beta chain) stems from a study of human T cells and chemical hapten exposure. The sample holds a few counts of this clonotype. This CDR3 contains 15 residues. The germline V gene has CDR1 SGHDT and CDR2 YYEEEE. Attachment of unique molecular identifiers to individual cDNA molecules was performed in the library. Methods used by the authors: Per-sample TCR counts ranged from 23,224 to 690,600, median 95,638. MiXCR, applied by TCRdb to the RACE reads, yields one record per CDR3 protein. TCRdb, rather than the study authors, made the V and J calls. The sample yields around 200,000 distinct CDR3 sequences, just under 30% seen once. The time point here: pre-sensitization, week 0. Sample treatment: therapeutic diphenylcyclopropenone sensitization with weekly scalp DPC. Total RNA was isolated from whole blood that had not been fractionated.

This sequence was found in a woman between 25 and 40 years old with alopecia areata. Some clones in this sample may be carry-over from other donors' samples. The chain employs TRBV5-6 and TRBJ2-1; 8 bases fit TRBD2. This specimen consisted of whole blood, obtained in connection with sensitization to the hapten diphenylcyclopropenone (DPC). CDR3 nucleotides: TGTGTCGTCTTCTACCGAAGCGGGAGCCACAATGAGCAGTTCTTC. Translation: CVVFYRSGSHNEQFF.